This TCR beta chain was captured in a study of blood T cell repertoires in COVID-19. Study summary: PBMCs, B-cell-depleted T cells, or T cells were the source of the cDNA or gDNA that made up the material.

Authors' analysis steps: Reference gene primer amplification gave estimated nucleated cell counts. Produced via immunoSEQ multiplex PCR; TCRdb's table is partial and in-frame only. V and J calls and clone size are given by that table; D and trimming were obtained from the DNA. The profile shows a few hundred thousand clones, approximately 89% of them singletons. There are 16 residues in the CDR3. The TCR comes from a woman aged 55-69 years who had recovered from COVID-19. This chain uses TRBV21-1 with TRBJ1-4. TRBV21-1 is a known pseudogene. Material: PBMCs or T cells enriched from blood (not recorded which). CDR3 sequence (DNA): TGTGCCAGCAGCAAGCTACGCAGGGCGGGGCATGAAAAACTGTTTTTT. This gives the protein CASSKLRRAGHEKLFF.